Listed here are 8 T cell receptor beta chains from one sample, sequenced in a study of response to subunit inactivated influenza vaccine. MiXCR, run by TCRdb on the RT-PCR reads, gives a single entry per CDR3 protein. The sample shows around 850,000 distinct CDR3 sequences, roughly 18% of them seen only once. This sample comprised PBMCs from blood, obtained 4 to 6 days after vaccination. The receptor source for this set is a middle-aged man who received an inactivated influenza vaccine.

This clonotype was picked up a small number of times. V is TRBV12-3 or TRBV12-4 and J is TRBJ1-2, with a possible D match to TRBD1 (6 bases). V lost 6 bases and J 7 bases, leaving 18 bases between the germline ends. The CDR3 is made up of 14 amino acids. CDR3 region: CASSPRAGDSGYTF. DNA of the CDR3: TGTGCCAGCAGCCCCAGGGCAGGGGATAGTGGCTACACCTTC.

In this sample, this clonotype turned up many times. The V call is TRBV6-5, the J call TRBJ2-1; weak D call: TRBD2 (6 bases). Germline V gives CDR1 MNHEY, CDR2 SVGAGI. With 3 bases removed from V and 3 bases from J, the gap between germline ends came to 9 bases. CDR3 length: 14 amino acids. The CDR3 region has the DNA TGTGCCAGCAGTTATCGCGGGAACTACAATGAGCAGTTCTTC. Translating it yields CASSYRGNYNEQFF.

This clonotype was observed a handful of times. J is TRBJ2-7 and V is TRBV6-1; 11 positions agree with TRBD1. This CDR3 has 17 amino acids. Per the germline V gene, CDR1 is MNHNS and CDR2 is SASEGT. Trimming cost V 7 bases and J 1 base; bases outside gene matches: 12. CDR3 region: CASKREYRDRGSYEQYF. As DNA, the CDR3 is TGTGCCAGCAAGAGGGAATATCGGGACAGGGGGTCCTACGAGCAGTACTTC.

The rearrangement links TRBV15 to TRBJ2-3; TRBD1 agrees at 12 bases. CDR1 LNHNV and CDR2 YYDKDF come from the germline V gene (reference sequence). There are 16 residues in the CDR3. The V and J ends lost 1 base and 4 bases, in that order; junction bases with no gene match: 3. The CDR3 loop reads CATSRAGTGGADTQYF. For the CDR3, the DNA is TGTGCCACCAGCAGAGCCGGGACAGGGGGCGCAGATACGCAGTATTTT.

The genes are TRBV4-3 and TRBJ2-2; D might be TRBD2 (5 bases). Trimming removed 3 bases at V and 1 base at J, with 9 bases between. The length of the CDR3 is 15 residues. Germline assignment: CDR1 LGHNA and CDR2 YSLEER. As DNA, the CDR3 is TGCGCCAGCAGCCACTTCCGGGAGAACACCGGGGAGCTGTTTTTT. As protein: CASSHFRENTGELFF.

V usage is TRBV10-3 and J usage is TRBJ2-5, with 16 bases identical to TRBD2. The CDR3 is made up of 16 amino acids. V shed 5 bases, J shed 5 bases, and the junction held 5 bases outside the gene matches. The germline CDR1 and CDR2 sequences are ENHRY and SYGVKD. This CDR3 is CAISTGLAGGSETQYF. CDR3 coding DNA: TGTGCCATCAGTACGGGACTAGCGGGGGGGTCGGAGACCCAGTACTTC.

This chain uses TRBV5-5 with TRBJ1-4, with 8 bases that match TRBD1. Germline V gene sequence: CDR1 SGHKS, CDR2 YYEKEE (reference sequence). Trimming at V came to 0 bases and at J to 6 bases, leaving 4 bases not matched to a gene. The CDR3 extends over 15 amino acids. DNA of the CDR3: TGTGCCAGCAGCTTGGCAGGGGGCTTGTATGAAAAACTGTTTTTT. It specifies CASSLAGGLYEKLFF. The variable domain in full, completed from reference TRBV5-5 and TRBJ1-4, reads DAGVTQSPTHLIKTRGQQVTLRCSPISGHKSVSWYQQVLGQGPQFIFQYYEKEERGRGNFPDRFSARQFPNYSSELNVNALLLGDSALYLCASSLAGGLYEKLFFGSGTQLSVL.

This clonotype was detected a few times. The CDR3 reads CAISESGNQETQYF. The CDR3 nucleotides read TGTGCCATCAGTGAGTCGGGGAACCAAGAGACCCAGTACTTC. The chain uses TRBV10-3 and TRBJ2-5; D is unresolved. The V gene lost 0 bases and the J gene lost 0 bases, with 5 bases spanning the gap. Germline loops: CDR1 ENHRY, CDR2 SYGVKD. This CDR3 has 14 amino acids.